The 21 T cell receptor beta chains presented below share a single source sample, sequenced in a study of blood T cell repertoires in COVID-19. This table comes from immunoSEQ multiplex PCR, and its TCRdb copy is limited to in-frame clones, with some not included. The sample comprises about 160,000 clones, roughly 86% of which are singletons, and roughly 3.9% rests with the top ten. What was sequenced was peripheral blood. The receptors shown here come from a woman aged 55-75 years who had recovered from COVID-19.

This chain connects TRBV28 to TRBJ1-2; TRBD1 agrees at 7 bases. The junction had 6 bases not matched to a gene; V was cut back by 5 bases and J by 0 bases. CDR1 MDHEN and CDR2 SYDVKM come from the germline V gene. The CDR3 loop spans 15 amino acids. The CDR3 loop is CASSLQGSPNYGYTF. CDR3 nucleotide sequence: TGTGCCAGCAGTCTACAGGGGAGTCCTAACTATGGCTACACCTTC.

The V and J genes are TRBV15 and TRBJ1-5; 8 positions agree with TRBD1. This CDR3 spans 16 amino acids. With V trimmed by 3 bases and J by 9 bases, 13 bases remained unmatched. Germline assignment: CDR1 LNHNV and CDR2 YYDKDF (reference sequence). The CDR3 reads CATSRSLGTGLSPQHF. CDR3 DNA sequence: TGTGCCACCAGCAGGTCACTGGGGACAGGTCTTTCGCCCCAGCATTTT.

In its sample, this clone was seen once. DNA of the CDR3: TGTGCCTGGAGTGTACCGGGAATGGTTAGTTCACCCCTCCACTTT. Translation gives CAWSVPGMVSSPLHF. This chain joins TRBV30 and TRBJ1-6; no clear D. The CDR3 extends over 15 amino acids. Germline V CDR1 and CDR2: GTSNPN, SVGIG (reference sequence). V gave up 0 bases and J gave up 9 bases, with 15 bases separating them.

Comment on this clone: The junction departs from germline at one end; a sequencing error may be responsible. V and J are TRBV7-7 and TRBJ2-2; 9 bases are shared with TRBD2. CDR3 length: 17 residues. CDR1 and CDR2 (germline): SSHAT, FNYEAQ (reference sequence). The CDR3 loop reads CASTPGPAGGNTGELFF. CDR3 in DNA: TGTGCTAGCACCCCGGGCCCAGCGGGGGGGAACACCGGGGAGCTGTTTTTT.

This clone was observed once. This chain connects TRBV7-2 to TRBJ2-1, with D unresolved. Trimming shortened V by 1 base and J by 5 bases, and 6 bases separated the two germline ends. CDR1 and CDR2 from the germline V gene are SGHTA and FQGNSA. This CDR3 region has 13 residues. The CDR3: CASSLDRHNEQFF. Written as DNA, the CDR3 is TGTGCCAGCAGCTTAGACAGACACAATGAGCAGTTCTTC.

This chain links TRBV9 with TRBJ1-2; maybe TRBD1 (6 bases). This CDR3 spans 14 amino acids. CDR1 is SGDLS and CDR2 is YYNGEE in the germline V gene. V gave up 0 bases and J gave up 5 bases, with 11 bases separating them. The CDR3 nucleotides read TGTGCCAGCAGCGTAGGGGGGCGCGAATATGGCTACACCTTC. Protein sequence: CASSVGGREYGYTF. The full variable domain, completed using reference TRBV9 and TRBJ1-2, is DSGVTQTPKHLITATGQRVTLRCSPRSGDLSVYWYQQSLDQGLQFLIQYYNGEERAKGNILERFSAQQFPDLHSELNLSSLELGDSALYFCASSVGGREYGYTFGSGTRLTVV.

The chain couples TRBV28 to TRBJ1-4; D is unresolved. The CDR3 runs 16 residues. Germline-derived CDR1 and CDR2 are MDHEN and SYDVKM. V was trimmed by 3 bases and J by 7 bases, leaving 18 bases between them. This CDR3 reads CASSFNLAGLGEKLFF. For the CDR3, the DNA is TGTGCCAGCAGTTTTAACCTAGCGGGTTTGGGTGAAAAACTGTTTTTT. The variable domain in full, with the rest retrieved from reference TRBV28 and TRBJ1-4, is DVKVTQSSRYLVKRTGEKVFLECVQDMDHENMFWYRQDPGLGLRLIYFSYDVKMKEKGDIPEGYSVSREKKERFSLILESASTNQTSMYLCASSFNLAGLGEKLFFGSGTQLSVL.

The chain links TRBV6-1 to TRBJ2-6; D might be TRBD2 (5 bases). The germline gives CDR1 MNHNS, CDR2 SASEGT. Trimming stripped 1 base from V and 1 base from J, with 8 bases between. This CDR3 has 16 amino acids. Here the CDR3 reads CASSEEGESGANVLTF. The CDR3 nucleotides are TGTGCCAGCAGTGAAGAGGGAGAATCTGGGGCCAACGTCCTGACTTTC.

A note on this clone: Mismatch with germline at one junction end may stem from a read error. The J gene is TRBJ1-2, the V gene TRBV3-1 (or the pseudogene TRBV3-2), with 8 positions matching TRBD1. Germline V gives CDR1 LGHDT, CDR2 YNNKEL (reference sequence). The CDR3 extends over 14 amino acids. CDR3 in amino acids: CASSQASHGDRPYF. The CDR3 nucleotides read TGTGCCAGCAGCCAAGCGTCGCACGGGGACAGGCCCTACTTC.

This clone came up a few times. The gene calls are TRBV5-1 and TRBJ2-7, with 9 nucleotides matching TRBD1. CDR3 length: 16 amino acids. V lost 4 bases, J lost 2 bases, and 10 bases stayed unmatched. The germline gives CDR1 SGHRS, CDR2 YFSETQ. As DNA, the CDR3 is TGCGCCAGCAGCGTCCAACAGGGGGCGATGGCCTACGAGCAGTACTTC. Translated, it gives CASSVQQGAMAYEQYF.

The rearrangement joins TRBV18 to TRBJ2-2; 9 bases line up with TRBD2. Per germline, CDR1 KGHSH and CDR2 LQKENI. This CDR3 contains 16 residues. Unmatched junction bases numbered 6, after V lost 3 bases and J lost 4 bases. The CDR3 DNA sequence: TGTGCCAGCTCACCGGCGGTAGCGGGGGTCACCGGGGAGCTGTTTTTT. Translating gives CASSPAVAGVTGELFF.

The chain uses TRBV23-1 and TRBJ1-2, with D uncertain. TRBV23-1 is flagged as an ORF with uncertain function. V was clipped by 0 bases and J by 3 bases, with 11 bases between them. The CDR3 length is 15 residues. In nucleotides, the CDR3 is TGCGCCAGCAGTCAATCACCGACATCCGACTATGGCTACACCTTC. It translates to CASSQSPTSDYGYTF.

V is TRBV4-1 and J is TRBJ2-5; possibly TRBD1 for D (6 bases). The ends were cut back, 4 bases at V and 5 bases at J, with 17 bases in the middle. The CDR3 totals 15 residues. CDR1 is MGHRA, CDR2 YSYEKL, per germline. CDR3 residues: CASSRDTGLGETQYF. The CDR3 DNA sequence: TGCGCCAGCAGCCGAGATACAGGGTTGGGGGAGACCCAGTACTTC.

This chain links TRBV10-1 with TRBJ2-1; D is possibly TRBD1 (6 bases). Per the germline V gene, CDR1 is WNHNN and CDR2 is SYGVQD (reference sequence). CDR3 size: 12 residues. Trimming took off 4 bases at V and 11 bases at J, with 12 bases between the two ends. CDR3 coding DNA: TGCGCCAGCAGTGTACAGGGCCAACAGCAGTTCTTC. As protein: CASSVQGQQQFF.

The chain has TRBV5-1 and TRBJ2-3; 8 bases line up with TRBD2. CDR3 length: 16 amino acids. V was pared by 0 bases and J by 2 bases, with 5 bases of the junction left unmatched. In germline, CDR1 is SGHRS, CDR2 YFSETQ. Written as DNA, the CDR3 is TGCGCCAGCAGCTTGGCGAGCGGGGGAGCCACAGATACGCAGTATTTT. Protein product: CASSLASGGATDTQYF.

The rearrangement uses TRBV5-4 and TRBJ2-3, with 12 bases fitting TRBD2. Germline CDR1 and CDR2: SGHNT and YYREEE (reference sequence). This CDR3 has 17 amino acids. The trim removed 4 bases at V and 0 bases at J, leaving 6 bases unmatched. This CDR3 reads CASSDKTSGGSTDTQYF. CDR3 nucleotides: TGTGCCAGCAGCGATAAGACTAGCGGGGGTAGCACAGATACGCAGTATTTT.

V and J are TRBV12-3 or TRBV12-4 and TRBJ2-7; D call uncertain. This CDR3 has 12 residues. V was trimmed by 6 bases and J by 4 bases, leaving 10 bases between them. CDR3 DNA: TGTGCCAGCAGCCCGTCCTATTACGAGCAGTACTTC. This sequence encodes CASSPSYYEQYF.

V is TRBV9 and J is TRBJ1-5, with 7 bases identical to TRBD1. Unmatched junction bases numbered 5, after V lost 0 bases and J lost 5 bases. CDR1 SGDLS and CDR2 YYNGEE come from the germline V gene. The CDR3 runs to 15 residues. The CDR3 region is CASSVDADRYQPQHF. The CDR3 nucleotides are TGTGCCAGCAGCGTAGACGCGGACAGGTATCAGCCCCAGCATTTT.

The V and J genes are TRBV6-5 and TRBJ2-3, with 7 bases lining up with TRBD2. This CDR3 has 15 residues. Trimming cost V 7 bases and J 2 bases; bases outside gene matches: 9. CDR1 and CDR2 (germline): MNHEY, SVGAGI. CDR3 amino acids: CASKSGGVYTDTQYF. Written as DNA, the CDR3 is TGTGCCAGCAAAAGTGGGGGGGTTTACACAGATACGCAGTATTTT.

The rearrangement uses TRBV4-2 and TRBJ2-3; 9 bases are a match to TRBD2. This CDR3 is 17 amino acids long. Germline V gene lookup returns CDR1 LGHNA and CDR2 YNFKEQ. V gave up 1 base and J gave up 0 bases; unmatched junction bases: 5. CDR3 residues: CASSQAPAGGSTDTQYF. In DNA, the CDR3 is TGTGCCAGCAGCCAAGCCCCAGCGGGGGGTAGCACAGATACGCAGTATTTT.

J is TRBJ2-2 and V is TRBV4-2, with 8 bases matching TRBD2. The V segment lost 2 bases and the J segment 2 bases; nucleotides outside the gene matches: 4. The CDR3 sequence is 16 residues long. The germline CDR1 and CDR2 sequences are LGHNA and YNFKEQ. In DNA, the CDR3 is TGTGCCAGCAGCCAACGGGGGGGGATAAACACCGGGGAGCTGTTTTTT. This translates into CASSQRGGINTGELFF.